This TCR beta chain was observed in a study of blood T cells in healthy people across ages. Study findings and constraints: The study found more naive CD4+ cells and higher diversity in long-lived than aged donors. With age, beta diversity per million T cells declined roughly linearly, significantly by approximately 40.

Through a sample-barcoded 5' primer and a J-beta primer mix, a second PCR was run for roughly 7 to 12 cycles. One entry per CDR3 protein, called by TCRdb with MiXCR from the 5' RACE reads. There are under 2,000,000 distinct CDR3 sequences in the sample; roughly 52% occur only once, and roughly 2% lies in the top ten. Germline assignment: CDR1 DFQATT and CDR2 SNEGSKA (reference sequence). The CDR3 is made up of 13 amino acids. V gave up 6 bases and J gave up 2 bases, with 11 bases separating them. This clonotype has only a few counts. No antigen is known for it. Researchers isolated at least 7 million PBMCs per sample.

This sequence was found in a woman aged 40 to 50 in good health. The material sequenced was blood. The chain has TRBV20-1 and TRBJ2-1; D gene uncertain. CDR3 in amino acids: CSANSETYNEQFF. The CDR3 bases are TGCAGTGCCAACAGTGAGACCTACAATGAGCAGTTCTTC.